This T cell receptor (beta chain) originates from a study of T cells after posttransplantation cyclophosphamide. Methotrexate plus calcineurin inhibitor accompanied controls' myeloablative marrow transplants; sampling was 1 year later. The trim removed 5 bases at V and 4 bases at J, leaving 7 bases unmatched. Germline lookup yields CDR1 SGHRS and CDR2 YFSETQ. The CDR3 spans 14 residues. Measured with immunoSEQ multiplex PCR; TCRdb has only the in-frame clones, and not every one. The sample has 15,000 to 20,000 clones; about nine tenths are singletons. Broader study findings: Later post-transplant blood repertoires were often dominated by donor CD8+ memory clones. After PTCy, TRB diversity resembled that of CNI/methotrexate controls.

Turning to this clone: No antigen is known for it.

The TCR sequence derives from a male patient aged 45-60 years who received an allogeneic stem cell transplant from an unrelated donor, was CMV-positive, and had chronic GVHD only. Some T cells could come from the graft donor. The sample was PBMCs, taken after an allogeneic stem cell transplant with a calcineurin inhibitor and methotrexate. The rearrangement links TRBV5-1 to TRBJ2-7; 9 positions match TRBD1. The CDR3 sequence: CASRDGTGLYEQYF. The CDR3 DNA sequence: TGCGCCAGCAGGGACGGGACAGGGTTGTACGAGCAGTACTTC.